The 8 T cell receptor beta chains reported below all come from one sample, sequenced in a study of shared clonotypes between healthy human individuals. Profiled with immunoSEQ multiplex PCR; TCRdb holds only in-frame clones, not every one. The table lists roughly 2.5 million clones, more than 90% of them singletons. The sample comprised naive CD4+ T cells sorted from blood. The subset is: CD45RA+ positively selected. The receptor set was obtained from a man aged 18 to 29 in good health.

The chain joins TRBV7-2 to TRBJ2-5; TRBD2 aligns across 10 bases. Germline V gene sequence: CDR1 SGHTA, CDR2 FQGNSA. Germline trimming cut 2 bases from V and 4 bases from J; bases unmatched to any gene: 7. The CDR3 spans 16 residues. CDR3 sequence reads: CASSLLVAGGLETQYF. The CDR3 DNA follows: TGTGCCAGCAGCTTATTGGTAGCGGGAGGTTTAGAGACCCAGTACTTC.

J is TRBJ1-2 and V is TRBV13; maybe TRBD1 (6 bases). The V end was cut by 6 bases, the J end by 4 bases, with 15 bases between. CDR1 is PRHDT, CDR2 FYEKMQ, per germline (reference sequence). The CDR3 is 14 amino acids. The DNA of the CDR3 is TGTGCCAGCAGACAAGGGGGGAAAGCCTATGGCTACACCTTC. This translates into CASRQGGKAYGYTF. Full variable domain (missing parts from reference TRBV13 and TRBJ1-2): AAGVIQSPRHLIKEKRETATLKCYPIPRHDTVYWYQQGPGQDPQFLISFYEKMQSDKGSIPDRFSAQQFSDYHSELNMSSLELGDSALYFCASRQGGKAYGYTFGSGTRLTVV.

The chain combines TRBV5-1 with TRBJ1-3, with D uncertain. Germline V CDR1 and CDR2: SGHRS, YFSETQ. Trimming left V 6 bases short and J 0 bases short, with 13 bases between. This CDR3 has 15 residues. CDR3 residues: CASMHGVRSGNTIYF. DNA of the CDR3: TGCGCCAGCATGCATGGGGTACGCTCTGGAAACACCATATATTTT.

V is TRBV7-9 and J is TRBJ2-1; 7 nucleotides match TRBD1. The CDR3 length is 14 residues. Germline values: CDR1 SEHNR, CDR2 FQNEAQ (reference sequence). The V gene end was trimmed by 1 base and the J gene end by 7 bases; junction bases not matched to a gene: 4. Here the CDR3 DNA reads TGTGCCAGCAGCTTAGAGCCAGGGGGAAATGAGCAGTTCTTC. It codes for CASSLEPGGNEQFF.

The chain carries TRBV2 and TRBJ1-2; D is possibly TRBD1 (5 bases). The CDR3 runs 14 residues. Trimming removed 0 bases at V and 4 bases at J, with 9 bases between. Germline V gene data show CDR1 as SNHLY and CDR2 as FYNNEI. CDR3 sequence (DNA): TGTGCCAGCAGTGAAGCAGGAGGGACCTATGGCTACACCTTC. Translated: CASSEAGGTYGYTF.

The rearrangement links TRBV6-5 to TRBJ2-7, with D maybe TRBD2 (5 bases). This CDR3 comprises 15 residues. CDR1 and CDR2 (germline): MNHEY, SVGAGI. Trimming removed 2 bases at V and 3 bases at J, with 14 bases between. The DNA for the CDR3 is TGTGCCAGCAGTTACGTCGGGATTCAGATCTACGAGCAGTACTTC. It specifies CASSYVGIQIYEQYF.

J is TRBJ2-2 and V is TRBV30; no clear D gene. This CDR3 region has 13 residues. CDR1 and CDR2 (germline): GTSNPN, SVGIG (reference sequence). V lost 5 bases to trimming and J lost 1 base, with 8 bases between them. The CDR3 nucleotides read TGTGCCTGGCGCGGATGGAACACCGGGGAGCTGTTTTTT. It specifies CAWRGWNTGELFF.

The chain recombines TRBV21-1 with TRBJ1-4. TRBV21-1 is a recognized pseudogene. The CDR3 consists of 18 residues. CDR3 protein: CASSKVRRHPPEDEKLFF. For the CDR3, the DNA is TGTGCCAGCAGCAAAGTTCGGAGACACCCCCCTGAGGATGAAAAACTGTTTTTT.